This TCR beta chain was observed in a study of cytomegalovirus exposure and HLA in healthy donors. The study's findings and limits: The study listed approximately 160 cytomegalovirus-associated TCR beta chains. In the roughly 120 validation repertoires, a later analysis found that first-cohort TCR clusters tended to co-occur.

The CDR3 covers 18 residues. The V and J ends lost 0 bases and 7 bases, in that order; junction bases with no gene match: 16. In germline, CDR1 is LGHNT, CDR2 FRNRAP. Points on this clone: What it recognizes is unknown.

Here immunoSEQ multiplex PCR was the method, and the copy in TCRdb shows in-frame clones only, minus some. The data contain 100,000 to 150,000 clones, over 85% of them singletons. This receptor was obtained from a woman aged 18-29 years in good health and CMV-seronegative. This chain uses TRBV12-5 with TRBJ2-7; 9 bases are shared with TRBD2. The sample taken for sequencing was PBMCs. CDR3 amino acids: CASGLVLLGGRARREQYF. The CDR3 DNA reads as TGTGCTAGTGGTTTGGTACTTTTGGGCGGGAGGGCCAGGCGGGAGCAGTACTTC.